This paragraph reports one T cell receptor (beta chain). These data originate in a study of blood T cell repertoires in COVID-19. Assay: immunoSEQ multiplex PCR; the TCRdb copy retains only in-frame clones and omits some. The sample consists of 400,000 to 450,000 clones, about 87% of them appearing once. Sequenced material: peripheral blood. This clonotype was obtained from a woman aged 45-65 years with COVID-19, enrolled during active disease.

DNA of the CDR3: TGTGCCAGCACCCTAGGGGGTAGCGGGGGGTCAGATACGCAGTATTTT. Translated, it gives CASTLGGSGGSDTQYF. This chain uses TRBV9 with TRBJ2-3, with 10 nucleotides matching TRBD2. Trimming took 6 bases from V and 4 from J; bases not matched to a gene: 11. CDR1 is SGDLS, CDR2 YYNGEE, per germline. CDR3 length: 16 residues.